The 28 T cell receptor beta chains below all came from one sample that was sequenced in a study of cytomegalovirus exposure and HLA in healthy donors. 13 Jbeta primers and 60 Vbeta primers were used for the PCR. The data were produced by immunoSEQ multiplex PCR, yet TCRdb's version contains in-frame clones alone and is incomplete. The sample shows fewer than 150,000 clones, and less than 3% sits with its ten largest clones. The sequencing input was PBMCs. Receptors originate from a man aged 35 to 55 in good health and CMV-seronegative.

The J gene is TRBJ2-6, the V gene TRBV5-4, with 8 bases fitting TRBD1. Germline CDR1 and CDR2: SGHNT and YYREEE (reference sequence). With V trimmed by 4 bases and J by 2 bases, 8 bases remained unmatched. The CDR3 has 17 residues. The CDR3 loop reads CASSRRGQVAGANVLTF. CDR3 nucleotides: TGTGCCAGCAGCCGGAGGGGACAGGTAGCTGGGGCCAACGTCCTGACTTTC.

V gene TRBV27 combines with J gene TRBJ2-7; D perhaps matches TRBD1 (5 bases). Germline CDR1 is MNHEY and CDR2 is SMNVEV (reference sequence). The CDR3 covers 13 residues. The V end was cut by 3 bases, the J end by 6 bases, with 12 bases between. CDR3 DNA sequence: TGTGCCAGCAGTTTTGGTCAGGGTGGCGAGCAGTACTTC. It codes for CASSFGQGGEQYF.

The rearrangement uses TRBV11-2 and TRBJ1-1, with D unclear. V lost 1 base and J 4 bases, leaving 10 bases between the germline ends. Germline-derived CDR1 and CDR2 are SGHAT and FQNNGV. The CDR3 has 14 residues. CDR3: CASSLGRPGTEAFF. The CDR3 DNA reads TGTGCCAGCAGCTTAGGGAGGCCAGGCACTGAAGCTTTCTTT.

J is TRBJ2-5 and V is TRBV7-2; 7 bases map to TRBD1. Trimming cost V 5 bases and J 4 bases; bases outside gene matches: 10. The germline gives CDR1 SGHTA, CDR2 FQGNSA. The CDR3 is made up of 15 amino acids. The CDR3 sequence is CASSPRQGGGETQYF. As DNA, the CDR3 is TGTGCCAGCAGCCCTCGACAGGGCGGAGGAGAGACCCAGTACTTC.

This chain connects TRBV4-2 to TRBJ1-1; a possible D gene is TRBD1 (5 bases). The germline gives CDR1 LGHNA, CDR2 YNFKEQ. V lost 4 bases to trimming and J lost 7 bases, with 19 bases between them. This CDR3 spans 15 amino acids. CDR3 loop: CASSPPAGAAGEAFF. The CDR3 DNA reads TGTGCCAGCAGCCCACCGGCCGGGGCAGCGGGTGAAGCTTTCTTT.

V usage is TRBV19 and J usage is TRBJ1-1, with a possible D match to TRBD1 (6 bases). CDR1 is LNHDA and CDR2 is SQIVND in the germline V gene (reference sequence). This CDR3 is built from 15 residues. The ends were cut back, 6 bases at V and 0 bases at J, with 14 bases in the middle. CDR3 region: CASRGATAMNTEAFF. CDR3 DNA sequence: TGTGCCAGTAGGGGGGCGACGGCTATGAACACTGAAGCTTTCTTT.

The chain has TRBV18 and TRBJ1-1; D is undetermined. V was cut by 0 bases and J by 2 bases, with 10 bases left in between. CDR1 and CDR2 (germline): KGHSH, LQKENI. The CDR3 consists of 15 residues. The CDR3 loop reads CASSPPGRPNTEAFF. In DNA, the CDR3 is TGTGCCAGCTCACCACCGGGGAGGCCCAACACTGAAGCTTTCTTT.

The rearrangement links TRBV29-1 to TRBJ2-3; TRBD1 is a possible D gene (6 bases). Germline-derived CDR1 and CDR2 are SQVTM and ANQGSEA. The CDR3 runs 16 residues. The germline V and J ends were trimmed by 5 bases and 2 bases, with 20 bases remaining between them. The CDR3, as DNA: TGCAGCGTTTATTTCCCGGGACATACTTCCACAGATACGCAGTATTTT. This codes for CSVYFPGHTSTDTQYF.

The genes are TRBV29-1 and TRBJ1-5, with unresolved D. The V gene lost 5 bases and the J gene lost 0 bases, with 8 bases spanning the gap. The CDR3 covers 13 residues. Germline V CDR1 and CDR2: SQVTM, ANQGSEA. The chain's CDR3 is CSVLTVSNQPQHF. The CDR3 DNA follows: TGCAGCGTTCTTACGGTTAGCAATCAGCCCCAGCATTTT. Full variable domain (remainder filled in from reference TRBV29-1 and TRBJ1-5): SAVISQKPSRDICQRGTSLTIQCQVDSQVTMMFWYRQQPGQSLTLIATANQGSEATYESGFVIDKFPISRPNLTFSTLTVSNMSPEDSSIYLCSVLTVSNQPQHFGDGTRLSIL.

V is TRBV29-1 and J is TRBJ1-2; 8 nucleotides line up with TRBD1. The ends lost 4 bases at V and 6 bases at J; junction bases unmatched: 4. The CDR3 contains 12 residues. CDR1 and CDR2 (germline): SQVTM, ANQGSEA. DNA of the CDR3: TGCAGCGTTGGGAGACAGGGGAATGGCTACACCTTC. This translates into CSVGRQGNGYTF.

The chain links TRBV9 to TRBJ2-5; no definite D call. The V gene lost 4 bases and the J gene lost 1 base, with 11 bases spanning the gap. This CDR3 region has 14 residues. Per germline, CDR1 SGDLS and CDR2 YYNGEE. The CDR3 protein is CASSRLGSQETQYF. DNA of the CDR3: TGTGCCAGCAGCCGCTTGGGCTCCCAAGAGACCCAGTACTTC.

This chain connects TRBV14 to TRBJ2-7; 7 bases are shared with TRBD2. The junction had 4 bases not matched to a gene; V was cut back by 1 base and J by 1 base. CDR3 size: 15 residues. Germline CDR1 is SGHDN and CDR2 is FVKESK. CDR3 coding DNA: TGTGCCAGCAGCCAAGGATCGGGGGGATCCTACGAGCAGTACTTC. It specifies CASSQGSGGSYEQYF. The full variable domain, its missing parts supplied by reference TRBV14 and TRBJ2-7, is EAGVTQFPSHSVIEKGQTVTLRCDPISGHDNLYWYRRVMGKEIKFLLHFVKESKQDESGMPNNRFLAERTGGTYSTLKVQPAELEDSGVYFCASSQGSGGSYEQYFGPGTRLTVT.

V is TRBV13 and J is TRBJ1-4, with 7 nucleotides matching TRBD1. Unmatched junction bases numbered 9, after V lost 4 bases and J lost 4 bases. The CDR3 length is 16 residues. Germline V gene lookup returns CDR1 PRHDT and CDR2 FYEKMQ (reference sequence). The CDR3 nucleotides are TGTGCCAGCAGCTCCAAAACGGGACAGTTTAATGAAAAACTGTTTTTT. It yields the protein CASSSKTGQFNEKLFF. Full variable domain (outside the CDR3, taken from reference TRBV13 and TRBJ1-4): AAGVIQSPRHLIKEKRETATLKCYPIPRHDTVYWYQQGPGQDPQFLISFYEKMQSDKGSIPDRFSAQQFSDYHSELNMSSLELGDSALYFCASSSKTGQFNEKLFFGSGTQLSVL.

J is TRBJ1-5 and V is TRBV19; D uncertain. The germline gives CDR1 LNHDA, CDR2 SQIVND (reference sequence). V gave up 5 bases and J gave up 3 bases, with 8 bases separating them. The CDR3 has 13 residues. The CDR3 here is CASSAGPNQPQHF. The CDR3 region has the DNA TGTGCCAGTAGTGCCGGTCCCAATCAGCCCCAGCATTTT.

The V gene is TRBV7-3, the J gene TRBJ1-1, with unresolved D. The CDR3 runs 15 residues. Per germline, CDR1 SGHTA and CDR2 FQGTGA. V was clipped by 1 base and J by 0 bases, with 9 bases between them. The DNA of the CDR3 is TGTGCCAGCAGCTTAAGATTGAGCCTGAACACTGAAGCTTTCTTT. Amino acids: CASSLRLSLNTEAFF.

This chain joins TRBV9 and TRBJ2-2, with TRBD2 matching over 11 bases. In germline, CDR1 is SGDLS, CDR2 YYNGEE. V shed 7 bases and J 5 bases; nucleotides not matched to a gene: 7. CDR3 length equals 15 residues. CDR3 coding DNA: TGTGCCAGCTCTCCTAGCGGGGGGATGACCGGGGAGCTGTTTTTT. Protein sequence: CASSPSGGMTGELFF.

The chain joins TRBV11-2 to TRBJ2-3; the D gene is possibly TRBD2 (5 bases). The CDR3 is 16 amino acids. The V end was cut by 4 bases, the J end by 3 bases, with 17 bases between. Germline V gene data show CDR1 as SGHAT and CDR2 as FQNNGV. CDR3 nucleotides: TGTGCCAGCAGCTCACTAAGAGGGCAAATGACAGATACGCAGTATTTT. The encoded protein is CASSSLRGQMTDTQYF.

V gene TRBV27 combines with J gene TRBJ2-5; the D gene is possibly TRBD1 (6 bases). The J call may be faulty, since TRBJ2-7 better matches the DNA end. The CDR3 runs 12 residues. Germline CDR1 and CDR2: MNHEY and SMNVEV (reference sequence). CDR3 bases: TGTGCCAGCAGTCCACAGGGAAACGAGCAGTACTTC. Protein: CASSPQGNEQYF.

The V and J genes are TRBV2 and TRBJ1-1; no clear D. The CDR3 runs to 14 residues. V was cut by 7 bases and J by 7 bases, with 19 bases left in between. Germline CDR1 SNHLY, CDR2 FYNNEI. The DNA of the CDR3 is TGTGCCAGCAACTTCCCGGAGCTCTACCTTGAAGCTTTCTTT. Translation: CASNFPELYLEAFF. The full variable domain, in which reference TRBV2 and TRBJ1-1 provide the parts outside the CDR3, is EPEVTQTPSHQVTQMGQEVILRCVPISNHLYFYWYRQILGQKVEFLVSFYNNEISEKSEIFDDQFSVERPDGSNFTLKIRSTKLEDSAMYFCASNFPELYLEAFFGQGTRLTVV.

The chain carries TRBV20-1 and TRBJ2-3; D not resolved. The CDR3 is made up of 10 amino acids. The germline gives CDR1 DFQATT, CDR2 SNEGSKA (reference sequence). V was shortened by 0 bases and J by 9 bases, with 4 bases between the two germline ends. CDR3 in amino acids: CSAREETQYF. The CDR3 bases are TGCAGTGCTAGAGAAGAGACGCAGTATTTT.

About this clone itself: The same CDR3 is also encoded by other DNA sequences in this sample. The V gene is TRBV7-2, the J gene TRBJ2-5, with D possibly TRBD2 on 5 matching bases. V was shortened by 3 bases and J by 5 bases, with 10 bases between the two germline ends. Germline lookup yields CDR1 SGHTA and CDR2 FQGNSA. The CDR3 spans 13 residues. Here the CDR3 DNA reads TGTGCCAGCAGCTTGGGGAGTAGGGAGACCCAGTACTTC. Protein sequence: CASSLGSRETQYF.

This chain links TRBV10-3 with TRBJ2-7, with D possibly TRBD2 on 5 matching bases. The ends were cut back, 6 bases at V and 3 bases at J, with 21 bases in the middle. This CDR3 is built from 16 residues. Looked up from germline, CDR1 is ENHRY and CDR2 is SYGVKD. The CDR3 DNA reads TGTGCCATCAGCACCACCGGTAGCGTCGGATACTACGAGCAGTACTTC. Protein product: CAISTTGSVGYYEQYF.

The rearrangement joins TRBV10-3 to TRBJ2-3, with 10 positions matching TRBD2. CDR3 length: 16 amino acids. CDR1 and CDR2 from the germline V gene are ENHRY and SYGVKD. Trimming removed 2 bases from V and 7 bases from J; junction bases left unmatched: 9. Here the CDR3 reads CAISEAVLAGGHTQYF. The CDR3 nucleotides read TGTGCCATCAGTGAGGCGGTATTAGCGGGGGGCCATACGCAGTATTTT.

The chain joins TRBV10-2 to TRBJ1-1, with D tentatively TRBD1 (5 bases). This CDR3 is built from 14 residues. V lost 4 bases and J lost 9, with 18 bases in between. Germline CDR1 reads WSHSY; CDR2 reads SAAADI. Here the CDR3 DNA reads TGCGCCAGCAGTGCCTCGTCCGGGACTCACAAAGCTTTCTTT. Translating gives CASSASSGTHKAFF.

The chain carries TRBV13 and TRBJ2-3; 7 bases line up with TRBD2. Germline CDR1 is PRHDT and CDR2 is FYEKMQ (reference sequence). Trimming at V came to 6 bases and at J to 0 bases, leaving 9 bases not matched to a gene. This CDR3 is built from 16 residues. CDR3 sequence (DNA): TGTGCCAGCAGTTACTTAGCGGGTTTTAGCACAGATACGCAGTATTTT. Amino acid sequence: CASSYLAGFSTDTQYF.

J is TRBJ2-4 and V is TRBV5-1, with D maybe TRBD1 (7 bases). Trimming left V 0 bases short and J 8 bases short, with 15 bases between. Germline values: CDR1 SGHRS, CDR2 YFSETQ. The CDR3 consists of 15 residues. This CDR3 is CASSLGQGGFDIQYF. CDR3 in DNA: TGCGCCAGCAGCTTGGGTCAGGGGGGTTTCGACATTCAGTACTTC.

This chain links TRBV18 with TRBJ1-1; TRBD1 matches 7 bases. J lost 5 bases, V lost 1 base, and 1 base had no gene match. The CDR3 runs 13 residues. Germline loops: CDR1 KGHSH, CDR2 LQKENI. The CDR3 nucleotides read TGTGCCAGCTCACCACAGGGGGCGACTGAAGCTTTCTTT. Translating gives CASSPQGATEAFF.

The chain has TRBV6-1 and TRBJ2-6; tentative D call: TRBD1 (6 bases). The germline V and J ends were trimmed by 3 bases and 3 bases, with 18 bases remaining between them. Germline V gives CDR1 MNHNS, CDR2 SASEGT. The CDR3 loop spans 18 amino acids. This CDR3 is CASSDGQRLIHGANVLTF. For the CDR3, the DNA is TGTGCCAGCAGTGATGGACAGCGCCTCATACATGGGGCCAACGTCCTGACTTTC.